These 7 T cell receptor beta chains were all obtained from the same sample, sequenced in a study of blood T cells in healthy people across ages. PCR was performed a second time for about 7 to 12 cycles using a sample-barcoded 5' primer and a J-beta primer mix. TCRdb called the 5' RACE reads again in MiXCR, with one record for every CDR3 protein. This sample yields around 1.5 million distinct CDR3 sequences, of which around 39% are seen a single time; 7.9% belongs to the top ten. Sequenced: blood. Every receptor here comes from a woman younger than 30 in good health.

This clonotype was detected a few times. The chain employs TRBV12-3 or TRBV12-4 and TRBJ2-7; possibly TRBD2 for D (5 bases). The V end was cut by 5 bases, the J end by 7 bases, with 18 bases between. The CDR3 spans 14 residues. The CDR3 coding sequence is TGTGCCAGCAGTCGGGGAAGGGTCGACAATGAGCAGTACTTC. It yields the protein CASSRGRVDNEQYF.

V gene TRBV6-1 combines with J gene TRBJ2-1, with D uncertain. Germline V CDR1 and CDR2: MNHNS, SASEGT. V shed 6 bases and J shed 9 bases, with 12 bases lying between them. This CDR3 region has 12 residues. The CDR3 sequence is CASRGKSSEQFF. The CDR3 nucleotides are TGTGCCAGCAGAGGGAAAAGTTCTGAGCAGTTCTTC.

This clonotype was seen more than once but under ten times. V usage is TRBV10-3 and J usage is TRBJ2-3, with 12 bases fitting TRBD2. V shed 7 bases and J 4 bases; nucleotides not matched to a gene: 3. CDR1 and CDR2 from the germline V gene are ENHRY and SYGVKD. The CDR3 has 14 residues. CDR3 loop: CAITTSGSSDTQYF. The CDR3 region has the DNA TGTGCCATCACGACTAGCGGGAGCTCAGATACGCAGTATTTT.

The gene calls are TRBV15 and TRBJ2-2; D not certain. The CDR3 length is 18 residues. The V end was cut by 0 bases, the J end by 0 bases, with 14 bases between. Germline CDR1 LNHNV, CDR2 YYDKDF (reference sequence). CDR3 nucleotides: TGTGCCACCAGCAGAGACAGGTTCGACCGCACGAACACCGGGGAGCTGTTTTTT. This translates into CATSRDRFDRTNTGELFF. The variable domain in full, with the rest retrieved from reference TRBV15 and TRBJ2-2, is DAMVIQNPRYQVTQFGKPVTLSCSQTLNHNVMYWYQQKSSQAPKLLFHYYDKDFNNEADTPDNFQSRRPNTSFCFLDIRSPGLGDTAMYLCATSRDRFDRTNTGELFFGEGSRLTVL.

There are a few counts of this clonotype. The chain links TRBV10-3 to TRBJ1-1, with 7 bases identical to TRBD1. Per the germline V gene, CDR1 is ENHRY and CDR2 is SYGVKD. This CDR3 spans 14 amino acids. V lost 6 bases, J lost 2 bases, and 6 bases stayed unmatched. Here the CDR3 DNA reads TGTGCCATCAGGGGGACAGAAACTAACACTGAAGCTTTCTTT. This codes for CAIRGTETNTEAFF.

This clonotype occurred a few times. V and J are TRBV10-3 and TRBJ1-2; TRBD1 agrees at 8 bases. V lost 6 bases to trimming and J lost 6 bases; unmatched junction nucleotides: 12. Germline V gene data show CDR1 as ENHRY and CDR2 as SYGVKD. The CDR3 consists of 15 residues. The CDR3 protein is CAISAQGASGDGYTF. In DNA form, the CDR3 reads TGTGCCATCAGCGCCCAGGGGGCGTCAGGGGATGGCTACACCTTC.

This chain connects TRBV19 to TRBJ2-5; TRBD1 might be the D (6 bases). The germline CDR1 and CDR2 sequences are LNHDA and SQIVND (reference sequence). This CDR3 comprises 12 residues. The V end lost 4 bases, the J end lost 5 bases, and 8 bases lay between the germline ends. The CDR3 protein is CASSTRGETQYF. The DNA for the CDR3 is TGTGCCAGTAGTACAAGGGGGGAGACCCAGTACTTC.